Below, 24 T cell receptor beta chains from the same sample are listed, as sequenced in a study of type 1 regulatory T cells. TCRdb reprocessed the reads with MiXCR, giving one entry per CDR3 protein. The table has over 55,000 distinct CDR3 sequences, about 50% seen once. These receptors' targets are unknown. Material for sequencing was cultured non-Tr1 T cells, either the whole culture or a sorted T cell fraction (not recorded which). These TCRs come from a human donor in good health.

The chain recombines TRBV2 with TRBJ2-3; tentatively, D is TRBD1 or TRBD2 (7 bases each). This CDR3 has 17 amino acids. Trimming took 5 bases from V and 0 from J, leaving 18 bases between them. Germline lookup yields CDR1 SNHLY and CDR2 FYNNEI. CDR3 bases: TGTGCCAGCAGTCGGGGGGCCTACAGGGGAAGCACAGATACGCAGTATTTT. It codes for CASSRGAYRGSTDTQYF.

The V gene is TRBV7-9, the J gene TRBJ1-5, with 9 bases fitting TRBD1. CDR1 and CDR2 from the germline V gene are SEHNR and FQNEAQ (reference sequence). V was clipped by 1 base and J by 3 bases; unmatched bases: 4. The CDR3 extends over 16 amino acids. CDR3 region: CASSLGQGEDNQPQHF. CDR3 nucleotide sequence: TGTGCCAGCAGCTTAGGACAGGGGGAAGACAATCAGCCCCAGCATTTT.

V usage is TRBV30 and J usage is TRBJ2-1; D not resolved. The CDR3 is 12 residues long. V gave up 3 bases and J gave up 9 bases, with 12 bases separating them. In germline, CDR1 is GTSNPN, CDR2 SVGIG (reference sequence). The DNA of the CDR3 is TGTGCCTGGAGCACCAGTTCCCCTGAGCAGTTCTTC. Amino acids: CAWSTSSPEQFF.

This clonotype was detected a few times. The chain links TRBV7-2 to TRBJ2-1, with 7 bases matching TRBD2. The length of the CDR3 is 15 residues. V trimming: 3 bases; J trimming: 4 bases; junction bases outside the gene matches: 6. Germline values: CDR1 SGHTA, CDR2 FQGNSA. The CDR3 sequence is CASSFVGGGYNEQFF. In DNA, the CDR3 is TGTGCCAGCAGCTTTGTTGGCGGGGGTTACAATGAGCAGTTCTTC. The variable domain in full, completed from reference TRBV7-2 and TRBJ2-1, reads GAGVSQSPSNKVTEKGKDVELRCDPISGHTALYWYRQSLGQGLEFLIYFQGNSAPDKSGLPSDRFSAERTGGSVSTLTIQRTQQEDSAVYLCASSFVGGGYNEQFFGPGTRLTVL.

This chain's CDR3 is CASSLTTYNYGYTF. In DNA form, the CDR3 reads TGTGCCAGCAGCCTTACAACCTATAACTATGGCTACACCTTC. This sequence joins TRBV7-2 and TRBJ1-2, with unresolved D. CDR3 length equals 14 residues. Deletions cut 5 bases from V and 1 base from J, with 11 bases between. CDR1 SGHTA and CDR2 FQGNSA come from the germline V gene.

V is TRBV19 and J is TRBJ2-7; 7 nucleotides align to TRBD2. The V segment lost 3 bases and the J segment 0 bases; nucleotides outside the gene matches: 8. The CDR3 sequence is 16 residues long. Germline CDR1 and CDR2: LNHDA and SQIVND (reference sequence). This chain's CDR3 is CASSMTNSGGSYEQYF. The CDR3 DNA is TGTGCCAGTAGTATGACGAACTCGGGGGGCTCCTACGAGCAGTACTTC.

This chain uses TRBV11-2 with TRBJ1-1, with a possible D match to TRBD1 (6 bases). Deletions cut 5 bases from V and 2 bases from J, with 24 bases between. Looked up from germline, CDR1 is SGHAT and CDR2 is FQNNGV. The CDR3 sequence is 18 residues long. CDR3 protein: CASSRTTRGVRANTEAFF. In DNA form, the CDR3 reads TGTGCCAGCAGCCGAACCACCAGGGGAGTTAGAGCCAACACTGAAGCTTTCTTT.

This clonotype showed up just a few times. The chain recombines TRBV7-2 with TRBJ2-4; 7 positions agree with TRBD1. Germline V gene sequence: CDR1 SGHTA, CDR2 FQGNSA. J was trimmed by 1 base and V by 5 bases; bases with no gene match: 8. CDR3 length equals 16 residues. This CDR3 is CASSPAGGEAKNIQYF. For the CDR3, the DNA is TGTGCCAGCAGCCCAGCAGGGGGAGAGGCCAAAAACATTCAGTACTTC.

The V call is TRBV27, the J call TRBJ2-5; TRBD2 matches 8 bases. CDR1 is MNHEY and CDR2 is SMNVEV in the germline V gene (reference sequence). The CDR3 runs 13 residues. Unmatched junction bases numbered 3, after V lost 4 bases and J lost 5 bases. The DNA of the CDR3 is TGTGCCAGCAGTTCCAGACTAGCGGAGACCCAGTACTTC. It yields the protein CASSSRLAETQYF.

The V and J genes are TRBV5-4 and TRBJ1-2; TRBD1 aligns across 7 bases. This CDR3 contains 13 residues. The germline gives CDR1 SGHNT, CDR2 YYREEE (reference sequence). Germline trimming cut 4 bases from V and 8 bases from J; bases unmatched to any gene: 8. The CDR3 bases are TGTGCCAGCAGCCGAACAGGGGATAGCGGCTACACCTTC. Protein sequence: CASSRTGDSGYTF.

Details on this clonotype: Likely a read error: the CDR3 ends without its conserved phenylalanine or tryptophan. The chain uses TRBV11-2 and TRBJ1-1; D call uncertain. Looked up from germline, CDR1 is SGHAT and CDR2 is FQNNGV. The V and J ends lost 1 base and 6 bases respectively, with 3 bases between them. The CDR3 has 11 amino acids. Here the CDR3 DNA reads TGTGCCAGCAGCTTAGTGGCTGAAGCTTTCTTG. As protein: CASSLVAEAFL.

The chain links TRBV19 to TRBJ2-3, with 9 positions matching TRBD1. J lost 4 bases, V lost 4 bases, and 3 bases had no gene match. The CDR3 spans 14 residues. In germline, CDR1 is LNHDA, CDR2 SQIVND (reference sequence). CDR3 DNA: TGTGCCAGTAGTACCCGACAGGGGGCAGATACGCAGTATTTT. Residues: CASSTRQGADTQYF.

This clonotype was counted ten times or more. The chain employs TRBV7-2 and TRBJ2-7, with D perhaps assigned TRBD1 or TRBD2 (6 bases each). Germline CDR1 reads SGHTA; CDR2 reads FQGNSA. This CDR3 has 14 amino acids. The germline V and J ends were trimmed by 4 bases and 4 bases, with 14 bases remaining between them. The CDR3 sequence: CASSYERGVYEQYF. DNA of the CDR3: TGTGCCAGCAGCTATGAGAGGGGGGTATACGAGCAGTACTTC.

In this sample, this clonotype turned up a few times. The chain combines TRBV5-5 with TRBJ2-2; no clear D gene. Germline V CDR1 and CDR2: SGHKS, YYEKEE (reference sequence). CDR3 length equals 15 residues. V was clipped by 5 bases and J by 3 bases, with 14 bases between them. CDR3 sequence (DNA): TGTGCCAGCAGTACCGTGACGACGGACACCGGGGAGCTGTTTTTT. Translating it yields CASSTVTTDTGELFF.

This clonotype has only a few counts. The chain recombines TRBV19 with TRBJ1-6; 7 bases agree with TRBD1. In germline, CDR1 is LNHDA, CDR2 SQIVND (reference sequence). The CDR3 has 14 residues. V was pared by 4 bases and J by 9 bases, with 6 bases of the junction left unmatched. The CDR3 protein is CASSTTGNGSPLHF. The CDR3 region has the DNA TGTGCCAGTAGTACGACAGGGAACGGTTCACCCCTCCACTTT.

The J gene is TRBJ2-1, the V gene TRBV5-1; D gene uncertain. V was shortened by 2 bases and J by 0 bases, with 9 bases between the two germline ends. CDR3 size: 15 residues. Looked up from germline, CDR1 is SGHRS and CDR2 is YFSETQ. This CDR3 reads CASSLRPSSYNEQFF. The CDR3 DNA is TGCGCCAGCAGCTTACGCCCGAGCTCCTACAATGAGCAGTTCTTC.

This clonotype was seen only once. The junction differs from germline at one of its ends, possibly a read error. The genes are TRBV25-1 and TRBJ1-1; the D is unclear. The germline V gene has CDR1 MGHDK and CDR2 SYGVNS. CDR3 length: 13 amino acids. CDR3 DNA sequence: TGTGCCAGCAGTGAGGGAAGGGAAACTGATGCTTTCTTT. Amino acids: CASSEGRETDAFF.

As concerns this clonotype: One end of the junction is discordant with germline, which a read error may explain. V gene TRBV12-3 or TRBV12-4 combines with J gene TRBJ2-2, with D tentatively TRBD1 or TRBD2 (6 bases each). CDR3 length: 17 amino acids. The CDR3 nucleotides read TGTGCCAGCAGTCCCCTCGTCGGGGGCGGGAACACCGGGGGGCTGTTTTTT. Encoded protein: CASSPLVGGGNTGGLFF.

The genes are TRBV12-3 or TRBV12-4 and TRBJ2-7, with 9 bases fitting TRBD2. Trimming cost V 2 bases and J 3 bases; bases outside gene matches: 11. CDR3 length: 17 residues. In nucleotides, the CDR3 is TGTGCCAGCAGTTTAAACAGCGGGGGGCCCTCCCACTACGAGCAGTACTTC. Translating it yields CASSLNSGGPSHYEQYF.

This clonotype was recorded many times. The J gene is TRBJ2-3, the V gene TRBV7-6, with D tentatively TRBD2 (6 bases). Per the germline V gene, CDR1 is SGHVS and CDR2 is FNYEAQ. The CDR3 has 12 amino acids. The V end lost 2 bases, the J end lost 11 bases, and 11 bases lay between the germline ends. This CDR3 is CASSLSPGVQYF. Written as DNA, the CDR3 is TGTGCCAGCAGCTTAAGCCCGGGGGTGCAGTATTTT.

There are a few counts of this clonotype. The chain has TRBV20-1 and TRBJ2-3; the D is unclear. Germline CDR1 and CDR2: DFQATT and SNEGSKA (reference sequence). CDR3 length: 12 residues. Trimming cost V 1 base and J 0 bases, with 2 bases left between them. Here the CDR3 DNA reads TGCAGTGCTAGAGCTAGCACAGATACGCAGTATTTT. Its protein is CSARASTDTQYF.

J is TRBJ2-1 and V is TRBV10-3, with D maybe TRBD2 (5 bases). Germline-derived CDR1 and CDR2 are ENHRY and SYGVKD. There are 16 residues in the CDR3. Trimming left V 2 bases short and J 9 bases short, with 20 bases between. The CDR3 sequence is CAISEVETKGFGEQFF. The CDR3 DNA reads TGTGCCATCAGTGAGGTAGAGACTAAGGGATTTGGTGAGCAGTTCTTC.

CDR3 coding DNA: TGTGCCAGCAGCTCGGACAGTAGCAATCAGCCCCAGCATTTT. Its protein product is CASSSDSSNQPQHF. This chain connects TRBV7-8 to TRBJ1-5, with TRBD1 as a possible D gene (6 bases). The CDR3 has 14 residues. V lost 4 bases and J 0 bases, leaving 7 bases between the germline ends. Looked up from germline, CDR1 is SGHVS and CDR2 is FQNEAQ.

The CDR3 region is CASSPRTGGNSPLHF. The DNA of the CDR3 is TGTGCCAGCAGCCCCCGGACAGGGGGCAATTCACCCCTCCACTTT. This chain uses TRBV7-2 with TRBJ1-6; 11 bases agree with TRBD1. The CDR3 extends over 15 amino acids. CDR1 and CDR2 from the germline V gene are SGHTA and FQGNSA. The J segment lost 7 bases and the V segment lost 5 bases, leaving 4 bases of the junction unmatched.